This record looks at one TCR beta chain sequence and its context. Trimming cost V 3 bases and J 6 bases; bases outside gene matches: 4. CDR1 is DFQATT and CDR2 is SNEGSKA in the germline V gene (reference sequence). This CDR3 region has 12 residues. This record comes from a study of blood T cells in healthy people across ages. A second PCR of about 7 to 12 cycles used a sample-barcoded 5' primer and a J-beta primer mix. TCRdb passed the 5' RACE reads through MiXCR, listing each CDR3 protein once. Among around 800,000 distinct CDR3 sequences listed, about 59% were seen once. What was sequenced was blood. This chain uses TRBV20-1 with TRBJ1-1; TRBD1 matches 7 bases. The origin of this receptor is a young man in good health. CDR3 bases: TGCAGTGCTAGTGTACAGGGGCCTGAAGCTTTCTTT. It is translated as CSASVQGPEAFF.